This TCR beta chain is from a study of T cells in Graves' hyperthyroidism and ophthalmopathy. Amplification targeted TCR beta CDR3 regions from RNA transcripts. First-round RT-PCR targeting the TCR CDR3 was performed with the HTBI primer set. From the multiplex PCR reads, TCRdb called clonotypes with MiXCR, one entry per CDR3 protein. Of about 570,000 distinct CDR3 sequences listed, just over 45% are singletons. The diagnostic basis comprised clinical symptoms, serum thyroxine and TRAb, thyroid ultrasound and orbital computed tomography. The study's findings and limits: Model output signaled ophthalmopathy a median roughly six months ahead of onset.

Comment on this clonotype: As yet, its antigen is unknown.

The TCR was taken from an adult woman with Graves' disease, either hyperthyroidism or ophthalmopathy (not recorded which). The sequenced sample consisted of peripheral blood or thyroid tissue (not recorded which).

The CDR3 is CSVLAQEPNYGYTF. DNA of the CDR3: TGCAGCGTGCTGGCACAGGAGCCTAACTATGGCTACACCTTC. The chain is built from TRBV29-1 and TRBJ1-2; tentatively, D is TRBD1 (5 bases). Per germline, CDR1 SQVTM and CDR2 ANQGSEA. The V end was cut by 6 bases, the J end by 0 bases, with 14 bases between. CDR3 length: 14 amino acids.